Presented here are 5 T cell receptor beta chains from one specimen sequenced in a study of Ad26.COV2.S vaccination and SARS-CoV-2 variants. Profiled with immunoSEQ multiplex PCR; TCRdb holds only in-frame clones, not every one. This repertoire shows about 330,000 clones, around 90% found once; its top ten account for around 5.5%. As for treatment: roughly 20 received Ad26.COV2.S at low or high dose, single or two shots; about 5 received placebo; per-sample allocation not given. At day 63 after the first vaccine or placebo injection, samples were drawn. Here the sequenced sample was peripheral blood, taken in a trial of Ad26.COV2.S vaccine versus placebo. These receptors originate from a person aged 18 to 59 who received the Ad26.COV2.S COVID-19 vaccine or a placebo.

The chain is built from TRBV28 and TRBJ2-3; D not certain. The ends were cut back, 4 bases at V and 1 base at J, with 6 bases in the middle. Germline V gives CDR1 MDHEN, CDR2 SYDVKM. The length of the CDR3 is 13 residues. CDR3 DNA: TGTGCCAGCAGTTATACTGGCACAGATACGCAGTATTTT. Its protein product is CASSYTGTDTQYF.

This clone was seen just once. This sequence joins TRBV7-2 and TRBJ1-3; 7 bases are a match to TRBD1. V shed 3 bases and J 4 bases; nucleotides not matched to a gene: 6. Per germline, CDR1 SGHTA and CDR2 FQGNSA. The CDR3 is made up of 15 amino acids. This CDR3 is CASSFEGASGNTIYF. The CDR3, as DNA: TGTGCCAGCAGCTTCGAGGGGGCATCGGGAAACACCATATATTTT.

The chain combines TRBV16 with TRBJ2-1, with D possibly matching TRBD2 (6 bases). V was clipped by 2 bases and J by 10 bases, with 27 bases between them. Germline-derived CDR1 and CDR2 are KGHSY and FQNENV. This CDR3 comprises 18 residues. DNA for the CDR3: TGTGCCAGCAGCCAAGGAGGGGAAGCAGGACTATCCTCACTCGAGCAGTTCTTC. It codes for CASSQGGEAGLSSLEQFF. The full variable domain, its missing parts supplied by reference TRBV16 and TRBJ2-1, is GEEVAQTPKHLVRGEGQKAKLYCAPIKGHSYVFWYQQVLKNEFKFLISFQNENVFDETGMPKERFSAKCLPNSPCSLEIQATKLEDSAVYFCASSQGGEAGLSSLEQFFGPGTRLTVL.

This clone was detected only a few times. This sequence joins TRBV7-9 and TRBJ2-1, with D hard to call. V gave up 1 base and J gave up 5 bases, with 9 bases separating them. Germline CDR1 reads SEHNR; CDR2 reads FQNEAQ (reference sequence). The CDR3 extends over 14 amino acids. For the CDR3, the DNA is TGTGCCAGCAGCTTAGGAGGCTCGGACAATGAGCAGTTCTTC. Its protein is CASSLGGSDNEQFF.

CDR3 nucleotide sequence: TGTGCCACCAGCAGAGAGTTCGATGAAAAACTGTTTTTT. The encoded protein is CATSREFDEKLFF. The chain combines TRBV15 with TRBJ1-4, with D hard to call. V was clipped by 0 bases and J by 6 bases, with 5 bases between them. Germline V gene data show CDR1 as LNHNV and CDR2 as YYDKDF (reference sequence). The CDR3 runs to 13 residues.